One TCR beta chain is described in this entry. There is no known antigen for this receptor. No clone much larger than this one lies a single base away; base qualities are absent. Relative to germline, V is 6 bases shorter and J is 3 bases shorter, with 12 bases between their ends. Measured from the cysteine to the phenylalanine, the CDR3 is 14 residues long. Just CDR3 DNA is preserved here, 42 bases in frame from base 1. Via the germline V gene, CDR1 is SGDLS and CDR2 YYNGEE. Genomic DNA was extracted from sorted cells for sequencing of the TCRbeta CDR3 region. The immunoSEQ Assay was used to sequence the TCRbeta CDR3 regions. In TCRdb, the immuneACCESS table is reduced to in-frame sequences with V and J assigned. These tables do not hold every clone; where another copy was compared, an unresolved V gene accounts for under half, and the others remain unexplained. The sample records about 46,000 clones, around 90% of which are singletons. About 10% of the sample lies in the top ten.

The trial excluded patients who had a history of autoimmune disease or were on systemic immunosuppression. Peripheral blood for TCR sequencing was drawn from every dose cohort at baseline, at cycle 4 day 1 and at cycle 7 day 1. The samples were taken from a phase I, first-in-human, multicenter, open-label dose-escalation trial of ivuxolimab. Adults with locally advanced or metastatic head and neck squamous cell, hepatocellular, melanoma or renal cell carcinoma were enrolled in the trial. CD4+ and CD8+ T cells were sorted separately from peripheral blood before TCR sequencing. The record originates from a study of OX40 agonist ivuxolimab in advanced cancers. About the full investigation: Ivuxolimab was an agonistic, fully human IgG2 monoclonal antibody directed against OX40 (CD134), a costimulatory receptor. Intravenous ivuxolimab was administered to patients every 2 weeks at six dose levels: 0.01, 0.1, 0.3, 1.5, 3 and 10 mg/kg. Peripheral TCRbeta sequencing was intended to test whether TCR sequence diversity was altered and clonal T-cell expansion was caused by ivuxolimab. Partial responses occurred in three dose-escalation patients: two with cutaneous melanoma and one with hepatocellular carcinoma. Among the approximately 54 dose-escalation patients, around 20 had hepatocellular carcinoma, about 15 melanoma, 9 renal cell carcinoma and 9 head and neck cancer. Prior anti-PD-1, anti-PD-L1 or anti-CTLA-4 therapy was permitted, and checkpoint inhibitors had been received by under 50% of dose-escalation patients. In the dose-escalation cohort, approximately 83% of patients were male, and the mean age was approximately 60 years with a range of roughly 20 to 79. The monotherapy dose-escalation portion (N ≈ 52 patients) of the phase I ivuxolimab trial is reported in the paper.

Paper-wide results and their limitations: The antigen specificity of the peripheral T cells that underwent clonal expansion was not determined. Low levels of normalized T-cell clonal expansion were also shown by some nonresponding patients. Clonal expansion of both CD4+ and CD8+ blood T cells was observed from baseline to week 6 at doses 0.1 to 3.0 mg/kg. In the 0.1-3.0 mg/kg groups, partial responders were among the patients with the lowest normalized peripheral clonal expansion, particularly in CD8+ T cells. After ivuxolimab, CD8+ T cells had more expanded clones than CD4+ T cells on average.

This sequence was found in an adult with an advanced solid tumor such as melanoma, head and neck, liver or kidney cancer. The rearrangement joined TRBV9 to TRBJ2-2; tentative D gene TRBD1, with 6 bases matching. This specimen was CD4+ or CD8+ T cells sorted from blood, taken in a trial of the OX40 agonist ivuxolimab. The CDR3 protein: CASKNRADTGELFF. The sequenced DNA: TGTGCCAGCAAGAACAGGGCGGACACCGGGGAGCTGTTTTTT.